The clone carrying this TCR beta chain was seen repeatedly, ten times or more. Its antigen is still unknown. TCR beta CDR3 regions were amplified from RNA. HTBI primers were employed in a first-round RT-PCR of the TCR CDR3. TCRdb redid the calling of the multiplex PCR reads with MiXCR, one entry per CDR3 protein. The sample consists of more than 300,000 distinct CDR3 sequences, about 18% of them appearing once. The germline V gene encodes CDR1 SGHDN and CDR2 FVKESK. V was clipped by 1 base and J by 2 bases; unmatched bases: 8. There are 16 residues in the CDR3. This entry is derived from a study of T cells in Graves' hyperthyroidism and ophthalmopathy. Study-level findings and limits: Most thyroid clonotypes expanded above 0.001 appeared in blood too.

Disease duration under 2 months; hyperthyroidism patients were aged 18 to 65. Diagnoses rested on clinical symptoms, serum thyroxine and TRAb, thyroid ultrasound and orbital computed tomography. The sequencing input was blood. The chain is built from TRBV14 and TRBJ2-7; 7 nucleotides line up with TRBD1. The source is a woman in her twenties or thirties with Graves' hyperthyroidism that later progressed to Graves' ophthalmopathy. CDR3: CASSQGDRANTYEQYF. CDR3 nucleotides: TGTGCCAGCAGCCAAGGCGACAGGGCTAATACCTACGAGCAGTACTTC.